This T cell receptor beta chain was sequenced in a study of glioma-infiltrating T cells. This clonotype was counted at least ten times. As yet, its antigen is unknown. Amplification of TCR alpha and beta CDR3 regions from RNA used iRepertoire nested multiplex PCR. TCRdb reanalysed the multiplex PCR reads using MiXCR and keeps one entry per CDR3 protein. The sample holds roughly 100,000 distinct CDR3 sequences, approximately 28% seen once. General study points: Only very few CDR3 sequences appeared in both tissue and blood.

The TCR originated in a human donor with low-grade glioma or glioblastoma, undergoing nonglioma brain surgery, or in good health (not recorded which). The specimen was glioma tissue, nonneoplastic brain tissue, or PBMCs (not recorded which).

The CDR3 protein is CASRPRTGSSYEQYF. The CDR3 DNA sequence: TGTGCCAGCAGGCCCCGGACAGGGAGCTCCTACGAGCAGTACTTC. The rearrangement uses TRBV6-1 and TRBJ2-7, with TRBD1 identical over 8 bases. Germline lookup yields CDR1 MNHNS and CDR2 SASEGT. CDR3 length: 15 residues. Trimming at V came to 6 bases and at J to 0 bases, leaving 7 bases not matched to a gene.